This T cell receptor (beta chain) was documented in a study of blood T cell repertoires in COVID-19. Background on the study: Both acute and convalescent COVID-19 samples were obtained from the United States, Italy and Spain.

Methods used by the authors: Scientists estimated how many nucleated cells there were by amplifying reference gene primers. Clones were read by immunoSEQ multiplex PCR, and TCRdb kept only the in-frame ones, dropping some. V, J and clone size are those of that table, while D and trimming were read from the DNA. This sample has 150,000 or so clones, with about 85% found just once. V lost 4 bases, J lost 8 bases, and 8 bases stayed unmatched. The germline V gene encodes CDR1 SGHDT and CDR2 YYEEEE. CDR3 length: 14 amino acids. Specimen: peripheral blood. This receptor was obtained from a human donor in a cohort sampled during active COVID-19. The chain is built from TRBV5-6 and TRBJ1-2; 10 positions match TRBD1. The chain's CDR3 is CASSVRDRGAGYTF. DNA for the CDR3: TGTGCCAGCAGCGTGAGGGACAGGGGTGCCGGCTACACCTTC.